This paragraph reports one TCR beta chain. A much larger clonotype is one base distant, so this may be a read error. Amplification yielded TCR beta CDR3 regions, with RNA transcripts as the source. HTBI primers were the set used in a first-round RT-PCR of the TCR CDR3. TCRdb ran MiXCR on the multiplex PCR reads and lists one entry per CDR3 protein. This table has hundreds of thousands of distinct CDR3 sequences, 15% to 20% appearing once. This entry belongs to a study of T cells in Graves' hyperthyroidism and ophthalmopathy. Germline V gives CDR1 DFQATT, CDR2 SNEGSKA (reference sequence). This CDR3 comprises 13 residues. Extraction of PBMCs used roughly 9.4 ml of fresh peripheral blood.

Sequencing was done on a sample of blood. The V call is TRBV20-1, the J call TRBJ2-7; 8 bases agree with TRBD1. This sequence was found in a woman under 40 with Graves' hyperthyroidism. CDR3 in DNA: TGCAGTGGCGCCGGGACAGGCATTTACGGGCAGTACTTC. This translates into CSGAGTGIYGQYF.